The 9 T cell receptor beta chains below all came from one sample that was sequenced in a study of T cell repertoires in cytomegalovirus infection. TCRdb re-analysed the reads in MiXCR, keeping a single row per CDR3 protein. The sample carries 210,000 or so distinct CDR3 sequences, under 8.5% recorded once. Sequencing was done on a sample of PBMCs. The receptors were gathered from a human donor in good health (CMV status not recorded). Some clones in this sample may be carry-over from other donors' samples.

The CDR3 DNA sequence: TGTGCCAGCAGGGACGCGGGACTCTCGTCATCCGAGCAGTTCTTC. It yields the protein CASRDAGLSSSEQFF. V gene TRBV9 combines with J gene TRBJ2-1; weak D call: TRBD2 (6 bases). Looked up from germline, CDR1 is SGDLS and CDR2 is YYNGEE. Trimming removed 5 bases at V and 10 bases at J, with 22 bases between. The CDR3 is 15 amino acids. Full variable domain (missing parts from reference TRBV9 and TRBJ2-1): DSGVTQTPKHLITATGQRVTLRCSPRSGDLSVYWYQQSLDQGLQFLIQYYNGEERAKGNILERFSAQQFPDLHSELNLSSLELGDSALYFCASRDAGLSSSEQFFGPGTRLTVL.

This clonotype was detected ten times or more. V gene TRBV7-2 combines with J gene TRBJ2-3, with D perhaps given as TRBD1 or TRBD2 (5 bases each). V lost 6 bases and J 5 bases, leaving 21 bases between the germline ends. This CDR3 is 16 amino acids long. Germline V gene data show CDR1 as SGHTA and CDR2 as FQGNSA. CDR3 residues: CASSLAGAVLGDTQYF. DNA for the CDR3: TGTGCCAGCAGTCTTGCCGGGGCCGTATTAGGAGATACGCAGTATTTT.

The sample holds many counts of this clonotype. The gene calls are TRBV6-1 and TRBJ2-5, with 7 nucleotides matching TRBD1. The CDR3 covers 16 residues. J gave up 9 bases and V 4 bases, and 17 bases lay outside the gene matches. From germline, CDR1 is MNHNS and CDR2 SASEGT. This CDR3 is CASSAEQVTGIEAQYF. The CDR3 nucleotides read TGTGCCAGCAGTGCGGAACAGGTGACAGGGATTGAGGCCCAGTACTTC.

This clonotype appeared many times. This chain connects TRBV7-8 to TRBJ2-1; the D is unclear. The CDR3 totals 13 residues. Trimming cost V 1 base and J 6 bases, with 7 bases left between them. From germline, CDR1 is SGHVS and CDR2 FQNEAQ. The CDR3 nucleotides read TGTGCCAGCAGCTTAGTAAACCCCAATGAGCAGTTCTTC. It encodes CASSLVNPNEQFF.

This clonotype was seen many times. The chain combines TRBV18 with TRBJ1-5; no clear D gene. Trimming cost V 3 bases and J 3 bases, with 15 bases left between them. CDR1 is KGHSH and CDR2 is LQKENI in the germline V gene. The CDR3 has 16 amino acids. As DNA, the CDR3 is TGTGCCAGCTCACCGCTCCGGGCGGACGACAATCAGCCCCAGCATTTT. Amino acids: CASSPLRADDNQPQHF.

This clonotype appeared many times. The CDR3 coding sequence is TGTGCCAGTAGAAGACAGGGGAATAAGCCCCAGCATTTT. Translated: CASRRQGNKPQHF. The V call is TRBV19, the J call TRBJ1-5, with TRBD1 identical over 8 bases. There are 13 residues in the CDR3. V gave up 6 bases and J gave up 8 bases; unmatched junction bases: 6. Germline CDR1 LNHDA, CDR2 SQIVND (reference sequence).

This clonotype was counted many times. The CDR3 sequence: CASSSGQDPSTDTQYF. The DNA for the CDR3 is TGTGCCAGCAGCTCAGGACAGGACCCTAGCACAGATACGCAGTATTTT. The rearrangement uses TRBV9 and TRBJ2-3; 7 positions match TRBD1. CDR1 SGDLS and CDR2 YYNGEE come from the germline V gene. There are 16 residues in the CDR3. J was trimmed by 0 bases and V by 4 bases; bases with no gene match: 8. Filled out from reference TRBV9 and TRBJ2-3, the complete variable domain reads DSGVTQTPKHLITATGQRVTLRCSPRSGDLSVYWYQQSLDQGLQFLIQYYNGEERAKGNILERFSAQQFPDLHSELNLSSLELGDSALYFCASSSGQDPSTDTQYFGPGTRLTVL.

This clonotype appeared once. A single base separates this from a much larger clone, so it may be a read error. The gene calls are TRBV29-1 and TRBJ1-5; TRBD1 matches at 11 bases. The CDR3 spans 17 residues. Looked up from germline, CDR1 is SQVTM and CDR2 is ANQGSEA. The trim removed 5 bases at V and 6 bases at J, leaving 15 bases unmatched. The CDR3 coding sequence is TGCAGCGTTATCTCAGCCGGGACAGGGGGAGGGAGTCAGCCCCAGCATTTT. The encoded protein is CSVISAGTGGGSQPQHF.

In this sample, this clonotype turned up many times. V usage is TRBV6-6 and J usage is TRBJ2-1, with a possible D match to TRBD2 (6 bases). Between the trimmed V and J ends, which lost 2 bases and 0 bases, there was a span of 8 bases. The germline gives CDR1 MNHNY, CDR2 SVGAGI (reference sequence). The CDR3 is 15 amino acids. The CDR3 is CASSYTSPSYNEQFF. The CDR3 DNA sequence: TGTGCCAGCAGTTACACTAGCCCCTCCTACAATGAGCAGTTCTTC.